These 2 T cell receptor beta chains were sequenced from one sample in a study of blood T cell repertoires in COVID-19. TCRdb's copy holds only in-frame clones and misses some; the assay was immunoSEQ multiplex PCR. The top ten hold 25% to 40% of the sample, which has 60,000 to 65,000 clones, 75% to 85% seen once. Sequenced input: peripheral blood. The origin of the receptors is a human donor in a cohort sampled during active COVID-19.

This clone was seen many times. This CDR3 reads CASSEGDRDTDTQYF. CDR3 DNA: TGTGCCAGCAGTGAAGGGGATCGGGATACAGATACGCAGTATTTT. This chain connects TRBV25-1 to TRBJ2-3, with a tentative D call TRBD2 (5 bases). This CDR3 comprises 15 residues. V lost 2 bases to trimming and J lost 3 bases, with 12 bases between them. CDR1 and CDR2 (germline): MGHDK, SYGVNS.

This rearrangement joins TRBV18 to TRBJ2-7; D unresolved. CDR1 is KGHSH, CDR2 LQKENI, per germline. The CDR3 contains 15 residues. V was clipped by 3 bases and J by 0 bases, with 12 bases between them. The CDR3 coding sequence is TGTGCCAGCTCACCGCCGTCTCTAAGCTCCTACGAGCAGTACTTC. Its protein product is CASSPPSLSSYEQYF. Full variable domain (remainder filled in from reference TRBV18 and TRBJ2-7): NAGVMQNPRHLVRRRGQEARLRCSPMKGHSHVYWYRQLPEEGLKFMVYLQKENIIDESGMPKERFSAEFPKEGPSILRIQQVVRGDSAAYFCASSPPSLSSYEQYFGPGTRLTVT.